This T cell receptor (beta chain) was sequenced for a study of T cell responses to AZD1222 COVID-19 vaccine. Sequencing used immunoSEQ multiplex PCR; TCRdb keeps in-frame clones, though not all of them. Of some 150,000 clones listed, 90% to 95% are singletons. The CDR3 is 17 amino acids. Germline CDR1 reads SGHTA; CDR2 reads FQGNSA. With 3 bases removed from V and 6 bases from J, the gap between germline ends came to 22 bases. Sequences were derived from peripheral blood, sampled 28 days after the second AZD1222 dose. The sequence came from an adult who received the AZD1222 COVID-19 vaccine. J is TRBJ2-3 and V is TRBV7-2; a possible D gene is TRBD2 (6 bases). CDR3 residues: CASSLMGLTRGGDTQYF. CDR3 coding DNA: TGTGCCAGCAGCTTGATGGGGCTGACTAGAGGAGGGGATACGCAGTATTTT.